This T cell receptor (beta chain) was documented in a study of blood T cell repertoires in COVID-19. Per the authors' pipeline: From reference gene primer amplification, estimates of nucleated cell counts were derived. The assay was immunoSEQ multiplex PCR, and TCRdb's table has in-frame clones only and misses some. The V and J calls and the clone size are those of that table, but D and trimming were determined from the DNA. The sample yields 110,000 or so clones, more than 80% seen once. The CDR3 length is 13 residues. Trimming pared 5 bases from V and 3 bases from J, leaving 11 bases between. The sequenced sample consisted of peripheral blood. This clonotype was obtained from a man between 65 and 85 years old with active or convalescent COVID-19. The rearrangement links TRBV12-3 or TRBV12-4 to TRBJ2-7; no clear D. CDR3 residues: CASSPPAGYEQYF. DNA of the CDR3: TGTGCCAGCAGTCCCCCGGCAGGCTACGAGCAGTACTTC.